This TCR beta chain was profiled in a study of regulatory dendritic cells for organ transplantation. Findings of the study overall: Of resting T cell subsets, memory CD8+ had the most alloreactive clonotypes. Memory CD8+ T cells were the most oligoclonal; naive cells were highly diverse.

The repertoire was sequenced with immunoSEQ multiplex PCR; TCRdb's copy has only in-frame clones and lacks some. The data contain about 30,000 clones, approximately 80% of them singletons. This clone was counted a few times. Its antigen is unknown. CD4+ or CD8+ T cells were sorted as naive CD45RA+ or memory CD45RO+. The germline V gene encodes CDR1 LNHDA and CDR2 SQIVND (reference sequence). V was clipped by 5 bases and J by 5 bases, with 12 bases between them. This CDR3 has 14 residues. The V and J genes are TRBV19 and TRBJ1-4; possible D gene TRBD1, 6 bases. This clonotype was sampled from a human donor in good health. The sequenced sample consisted of naive CD4+ T cells from blood. The subset: CD45RA+ naive T cells. Here the CDR3 DNA reads TGTGCCAGTAGTCCCAGGGGCGTAAATGAAAAACTGTTTTTT. Its translation: CASSPRGVNEKLFF. Full variable domain (missing parts from reference TRBV19 and TRBJ1-4): DGGITQSPKYLFRKEGQNVTLSCEQNLNHDAMYWYRQDPGQGLRLIYYSQIVNDFQKGDIAEGYSVSREKKESFPLTVTSAQKNPTAFYLCASSPRGVNEKLFFGSGTQLSVL.